This section outlines one TCR beta chain sequence together with its context. These data originate in a study of blood T cell repertoires in COVID-19. Study context: There were acute and convalescent COVID-19 samples, and they came from the United States, Italy and Spain.

Trimming left V 3 bases short and J 5 bases short, with 6 bases between. CDR1 is LGHNT and CDR2 is FRNRAP in the germline V gene. This CDR3 has 12 residues. The Seattle patients joined while their infection was active and were tracked longitudinally afterward. The method was immunoSEQ multiplex PCR; TCRdb's version includes in-frame clones alone and lacks a portion of them. The sample includes under 400,000 clones, 80% to 90% seen only once; the top ten take 10%. Source material: peripheral blood. The TCR comes from a woman in her twenties or thirties with COVID-19, enrolled during active disease. V and J are TRBV12-5 and TRBJ2-3, with a weak D call TRBD1 (5 bases). CDR3 DNA sequence: TGTGCTAGTGGTTTAGGGGTAGATACGCAGTATTTT. This codes for CASGLGVDTQYF.